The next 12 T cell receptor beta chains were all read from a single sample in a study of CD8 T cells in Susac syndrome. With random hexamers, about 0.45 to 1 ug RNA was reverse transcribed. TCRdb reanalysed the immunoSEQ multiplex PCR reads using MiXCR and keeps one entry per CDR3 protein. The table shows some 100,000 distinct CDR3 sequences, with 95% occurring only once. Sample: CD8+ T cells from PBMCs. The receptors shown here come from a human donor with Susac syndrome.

CDR3 sequence (DNA): TGTGCCAGCAGCCACAGCGGGAGCGGGGAGACCCAGTACTTC. Protein sequence: CASSHSGSGETQYF. This chain links TRBV14 with TRBJ2-5, with 8 bases matching TRBD2. Germline CDR1 is SGHDN and CDR2 is FVKESK. The CDR3 covers 14 residues. The J segment lost 5 bases and the V segment lost 3 bases, leaving 5 bases of the junction unmatched.

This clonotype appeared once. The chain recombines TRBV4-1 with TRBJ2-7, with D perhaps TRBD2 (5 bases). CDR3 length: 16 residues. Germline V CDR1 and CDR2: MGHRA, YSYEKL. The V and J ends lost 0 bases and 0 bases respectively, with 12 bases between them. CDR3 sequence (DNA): TGCGCCAGCAGCCAAGAACGGCGCGGGCGCTCCTACGAGCAGTACTTC. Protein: CASSQERRGRSYEQYF.

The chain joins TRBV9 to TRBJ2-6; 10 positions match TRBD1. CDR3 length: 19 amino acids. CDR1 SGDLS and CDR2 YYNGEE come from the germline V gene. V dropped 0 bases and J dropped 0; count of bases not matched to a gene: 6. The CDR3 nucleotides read TGTGCCAGCAGCGTAGAGGCGGGACAGGGGATCTCTGGGGCCAACGTCCTGACTTTC. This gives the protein CASSVEAGQGISGANVLTF.

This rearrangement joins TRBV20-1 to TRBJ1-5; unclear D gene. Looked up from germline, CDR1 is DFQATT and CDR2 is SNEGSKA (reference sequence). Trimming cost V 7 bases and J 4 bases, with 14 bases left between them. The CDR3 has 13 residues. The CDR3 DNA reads TGCAGTGTTCCGGGCCTCAGTAATCAGCCCCAGCATTTT. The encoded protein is CSVPGLSNQPQHF.

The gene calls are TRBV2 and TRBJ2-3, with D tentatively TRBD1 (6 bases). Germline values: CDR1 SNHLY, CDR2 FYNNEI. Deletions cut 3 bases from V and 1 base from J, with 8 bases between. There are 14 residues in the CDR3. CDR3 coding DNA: TGTGCCAGCAGTGAGCAGGGGCGCACAGATACGCAGTATTTT. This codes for CASSEQGRTDTQYF.

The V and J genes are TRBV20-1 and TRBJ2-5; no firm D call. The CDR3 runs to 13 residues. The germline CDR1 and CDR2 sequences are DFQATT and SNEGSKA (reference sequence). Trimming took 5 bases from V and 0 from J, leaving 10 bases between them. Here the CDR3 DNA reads TGCAGTGCTTTTCACACAAACCAAGAGACCCAGTACTTC. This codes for CSAFHTNQETQYF.

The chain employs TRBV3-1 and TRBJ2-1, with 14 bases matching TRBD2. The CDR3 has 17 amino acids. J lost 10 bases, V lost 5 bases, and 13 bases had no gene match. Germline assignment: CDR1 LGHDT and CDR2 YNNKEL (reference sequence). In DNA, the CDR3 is TGTGCCAGCAGCAGAGGACTAGCGGGGGGACAGGGTGGGGAGCAGTTCTTC. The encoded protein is CASSRGLAGGQGGEQFF.

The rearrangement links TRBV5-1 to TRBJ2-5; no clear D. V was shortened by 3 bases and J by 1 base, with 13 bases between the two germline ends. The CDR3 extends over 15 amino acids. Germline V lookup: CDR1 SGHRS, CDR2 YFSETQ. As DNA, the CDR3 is TGCGCCAGCAGCTCTTGGTCCCGGACCCAAGAGACCCAGTACTTC. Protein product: CASSSWSRTQETQYF. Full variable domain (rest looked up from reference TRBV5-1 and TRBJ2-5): KAGVTQTPRYLIKTRGQQVTLSCSPISGHRSVSWYQQTPGQGLQFLFEYFSETQRNKGNFPGRFSGRQFSNSRSEMNVSTLELGDSALYLCASSSWSRTQETQYFGPGTRLLVL.

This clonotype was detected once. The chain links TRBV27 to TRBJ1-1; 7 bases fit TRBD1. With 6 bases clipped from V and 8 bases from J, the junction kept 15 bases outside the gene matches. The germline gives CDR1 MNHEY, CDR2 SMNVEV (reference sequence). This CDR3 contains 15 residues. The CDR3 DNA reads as TGTGCCAGCAGGCGCAGACAGGGAGGAGGCGTGGAAGCTTTCTTT. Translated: CASRRRQGGGVEAFF.

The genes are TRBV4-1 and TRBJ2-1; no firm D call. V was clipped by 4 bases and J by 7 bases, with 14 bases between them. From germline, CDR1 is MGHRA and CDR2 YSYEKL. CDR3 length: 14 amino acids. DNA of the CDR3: TGCGCCAGCAGCCGGAACGACGGTCTGAATGAGCAGTTCTTC. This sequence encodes CASSRNDGLNEQFF.

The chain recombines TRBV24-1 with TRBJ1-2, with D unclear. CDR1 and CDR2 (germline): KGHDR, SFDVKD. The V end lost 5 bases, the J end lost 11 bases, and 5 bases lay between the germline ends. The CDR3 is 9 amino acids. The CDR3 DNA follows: TGTGCCACCAGTGGAAGGTACACCTTC. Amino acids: CATSGRYTF.

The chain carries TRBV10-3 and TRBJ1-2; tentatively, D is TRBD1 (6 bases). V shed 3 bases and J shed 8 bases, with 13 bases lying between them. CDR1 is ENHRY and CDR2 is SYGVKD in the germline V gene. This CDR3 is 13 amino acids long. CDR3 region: CAISDSDRRGYTF. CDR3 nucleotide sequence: TGTGCCATCAGTGACTCGGACAGACGCGGCTACACCTTC.